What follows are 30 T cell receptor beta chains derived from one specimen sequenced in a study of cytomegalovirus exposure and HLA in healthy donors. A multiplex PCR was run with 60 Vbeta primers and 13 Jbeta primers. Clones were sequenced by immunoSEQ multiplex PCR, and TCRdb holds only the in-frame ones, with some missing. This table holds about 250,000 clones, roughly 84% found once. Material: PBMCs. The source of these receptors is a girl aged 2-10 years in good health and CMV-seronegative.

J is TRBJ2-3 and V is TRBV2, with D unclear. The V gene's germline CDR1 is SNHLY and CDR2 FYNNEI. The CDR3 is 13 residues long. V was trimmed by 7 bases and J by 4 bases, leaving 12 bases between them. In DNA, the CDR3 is TGTGCCAGCAACGGTCGAGTCCCAGATACGCAGTATTTT. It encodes CASNGRVPDTQYF.

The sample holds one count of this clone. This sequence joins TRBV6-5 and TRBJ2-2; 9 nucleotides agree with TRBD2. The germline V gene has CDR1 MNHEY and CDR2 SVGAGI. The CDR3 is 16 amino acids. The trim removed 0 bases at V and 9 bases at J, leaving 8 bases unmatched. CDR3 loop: CASSYSTSGLHRELFF. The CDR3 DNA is TGTGCCAGCAGTTACTCGACTAGCGGCTTACACCGGGAGCTGTTTTTT.

The CDR3 region has the DNA TGTGCCTGGAGTGTAGGGATAGCGGGAGGCTATGAGCAGTTCTTC. This sequence encodes CAWSVGIAGGYEQFF. This rearrangement joins TRBV30 to TRBJ2-1; 10 positions agree with TRBD2. V lost 0 bases and J lost 8; bases outside the gene matches: 7. Germline assignment: CDR1 GTSNPN and CDR2 SVGIG (reference sequence). This CDR3 comprises 15 residues.

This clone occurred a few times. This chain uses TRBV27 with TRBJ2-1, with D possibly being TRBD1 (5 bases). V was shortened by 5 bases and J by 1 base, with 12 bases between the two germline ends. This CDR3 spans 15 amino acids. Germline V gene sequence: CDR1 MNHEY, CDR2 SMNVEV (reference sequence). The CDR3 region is CASSPLGVSYNEQFF. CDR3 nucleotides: TGTGCCAGCAGTCCTTTAGGGGTTTCCTACAATGAGCAGTTCTTC.

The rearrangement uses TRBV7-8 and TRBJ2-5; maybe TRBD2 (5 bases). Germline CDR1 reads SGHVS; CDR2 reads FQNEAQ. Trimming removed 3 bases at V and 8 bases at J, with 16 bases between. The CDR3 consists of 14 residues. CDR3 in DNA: TGTGCCAGCAGCTTTGAGGGCCGTGTAGGAACCCAGTACTTC. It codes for CASSFEGRVGTQYF.

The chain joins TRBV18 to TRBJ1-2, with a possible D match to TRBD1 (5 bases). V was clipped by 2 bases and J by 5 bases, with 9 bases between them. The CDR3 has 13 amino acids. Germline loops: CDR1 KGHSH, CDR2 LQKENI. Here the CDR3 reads CASSPTREYGYTF. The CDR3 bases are TGTGCCAGCTCACCAACCAGGGAATATGGCTACACCTTC.

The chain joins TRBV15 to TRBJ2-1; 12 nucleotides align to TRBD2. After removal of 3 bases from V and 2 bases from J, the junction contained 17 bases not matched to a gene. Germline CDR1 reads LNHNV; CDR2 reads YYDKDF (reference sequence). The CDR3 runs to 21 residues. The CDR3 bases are TGTGCCACCAGCAGCGTTTTAGGTGGAACTAGCGGGGGGTGGCCCTACAATGAGCAGTTCTTC. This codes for CATSSVLGGTSGGWPYNEQFF. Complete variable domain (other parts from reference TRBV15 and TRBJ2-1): DAMVIQNPRYQVTQFGKPVTLSCSQTLNHNVMYWYQQKSSQAPKLLFHYYDKDFNNEADTPDNFQSRRPNTSFCFLDIRSPGLGDTAMYLCATSSVLGGTSGGWPYNEQFFGPGTRLTVL.

The CDR3 bases are TGTGCCAGCAGTTTATACCAGGACAATCAGCCCCAGCATTTT. Amino acids: CASSLYQDNQPQHF. V usage is TRBV27 and J usage is TRBJ1-5, with D unresolved. The CDR3 is 14 amino acids. Germline assignment: CDR1 MNHEY and CDR2 SMNVEV (reference sequence). With 1 base removed from V and 3 bases from J, the gap between germline ends came to 7 bases.

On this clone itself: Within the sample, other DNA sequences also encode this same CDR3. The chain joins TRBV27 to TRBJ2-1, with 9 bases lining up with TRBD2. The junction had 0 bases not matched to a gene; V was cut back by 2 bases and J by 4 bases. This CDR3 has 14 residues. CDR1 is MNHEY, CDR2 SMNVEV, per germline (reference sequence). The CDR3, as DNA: TGTGCCAGCAGTTTAGCGGGGGGGTACAATGAGCAGTTCTTC. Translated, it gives CASSLAGGYNEQFF.

DNA for the CDR3: TGCGCCAGCAGCTTAAGACAGTCATCCCAGGAAAAACTGTTTTTT. This gives the protein CASSLRQSSQEKLFF. The chain uses TRBV5-1 and TRBJ1-4; D may be TRBD1 (5 bases). Germline V gene data show CDR1 as SGHRS and CDR2 as YFSETQ. V was cut by 2 bases and J by 8 bases, with 16 bases left in between. The CDR3 length is 15 residues.

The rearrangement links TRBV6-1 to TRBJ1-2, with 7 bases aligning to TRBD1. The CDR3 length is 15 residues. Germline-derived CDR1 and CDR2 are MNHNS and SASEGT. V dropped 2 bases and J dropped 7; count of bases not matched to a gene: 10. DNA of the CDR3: TGTGCCAGCAGTGAACATCAGGGGGAAGTAGGTGGCTACACCTTC. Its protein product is CASSEHQGEVGGYTF.

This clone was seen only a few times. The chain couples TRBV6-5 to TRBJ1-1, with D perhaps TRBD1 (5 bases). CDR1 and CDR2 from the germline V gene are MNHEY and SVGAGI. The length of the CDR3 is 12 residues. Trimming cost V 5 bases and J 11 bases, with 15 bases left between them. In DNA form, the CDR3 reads TGTGCCAGCAGTCACCCAGCGGGACGGGCTTTCTTT. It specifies CASSHPAGRAFF.

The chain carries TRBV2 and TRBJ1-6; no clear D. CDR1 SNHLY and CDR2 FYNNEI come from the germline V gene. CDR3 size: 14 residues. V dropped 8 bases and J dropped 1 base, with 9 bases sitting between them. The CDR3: CASAPGSYNSPLHF. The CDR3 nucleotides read TGTGCCAGCGCGCCGGGGTCCTATAATTCACCCCTCCACTTT.

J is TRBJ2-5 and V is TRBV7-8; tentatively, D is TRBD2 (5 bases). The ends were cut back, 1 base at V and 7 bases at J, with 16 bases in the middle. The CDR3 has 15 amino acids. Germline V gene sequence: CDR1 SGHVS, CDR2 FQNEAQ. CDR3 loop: CASSLDGLPARTQYF. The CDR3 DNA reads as TGTGCCAGCAGCTTAGACGGACTCCCGGCAAGGACCCAGTACTTC.

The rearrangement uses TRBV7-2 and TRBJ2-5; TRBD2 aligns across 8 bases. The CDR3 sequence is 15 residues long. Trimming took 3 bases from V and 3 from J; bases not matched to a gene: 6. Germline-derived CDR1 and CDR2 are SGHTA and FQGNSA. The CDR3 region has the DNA TGTGCCAGCAGCTTTCTGGGAGCGGGGGAAGAGACCCAGTACTTC. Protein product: CASSFLGAGEETQYF.

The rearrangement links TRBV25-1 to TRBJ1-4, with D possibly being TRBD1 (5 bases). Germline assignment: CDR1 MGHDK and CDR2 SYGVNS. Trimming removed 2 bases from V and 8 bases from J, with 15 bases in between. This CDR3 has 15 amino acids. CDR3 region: CASSEQTVGREKLFF. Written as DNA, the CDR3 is TGTGCCAGCAGTGAACAGACAGTGGGAAGAGAAAAACTGTTTTTT.

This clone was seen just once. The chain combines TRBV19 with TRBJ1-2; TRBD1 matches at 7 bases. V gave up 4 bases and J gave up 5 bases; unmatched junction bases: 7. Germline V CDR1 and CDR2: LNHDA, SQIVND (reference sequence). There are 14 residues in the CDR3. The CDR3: CASSTWDSEYGYTF. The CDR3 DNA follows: TGTGCCAGTAGTACCTGGGACAGCGAATATGGCTACACCTTC.

The CDR3, as DNA: TGTGCCAGTCGGCGGGGGGGAACGGTCGAGCAGTACTTC. Its translation is CASRRGGTVEQYF. The V and J genes are TRBV7-9 and TRBJ2-7, with 9 bases identical to TRBD2. With V trimmed by 9 bases and J by 6 bases, 9 bases remained unmatched. The CDR3 spans 13 residues. From germline, CDR1 is SEHNR and CDR2 FQNEAQ (reference sequence). The full variable domain, with the rest looked up from reference TRBV7-9 and TRBJ2-7, is DTGVSQNPRHKITKRGQNVTFRCDPISEHNRLYWYRQTLGQGPEFLTYFQNEAQLEKSRLLSDRFSAERPKGSFSTLEIQRTEQGDSAMYLCASRRGGTVEQYFGPGTRLTVT.

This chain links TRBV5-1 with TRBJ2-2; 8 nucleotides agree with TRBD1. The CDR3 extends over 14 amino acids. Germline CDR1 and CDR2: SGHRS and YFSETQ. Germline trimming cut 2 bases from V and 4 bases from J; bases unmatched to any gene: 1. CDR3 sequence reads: CASSLQGGTGELFF. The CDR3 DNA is TGCGCCAGCAGCTTACAGGGGGGCACCGGGGAGCTGTTTTTT. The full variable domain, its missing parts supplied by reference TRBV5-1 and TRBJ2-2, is KAGVTQTPRYLIKTRGQQVTLSCSPISGHRSVSWYQQTPGQGLQFLFEYFSETQRNKGNFPGRFSGRQFSNSRSEMNVSTLELGDSALYLCASSLQGGTGELFFGEGSRLTVL.

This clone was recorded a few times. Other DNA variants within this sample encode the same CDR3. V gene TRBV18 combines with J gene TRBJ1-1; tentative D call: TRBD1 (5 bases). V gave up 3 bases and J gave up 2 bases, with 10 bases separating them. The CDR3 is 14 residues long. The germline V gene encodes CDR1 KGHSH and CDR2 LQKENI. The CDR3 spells CASSPGRGNTEAFF. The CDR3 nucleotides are TGTGCCAGCTCACCGGGGAGGGGAAACACTGAAGCTTTCTTT.

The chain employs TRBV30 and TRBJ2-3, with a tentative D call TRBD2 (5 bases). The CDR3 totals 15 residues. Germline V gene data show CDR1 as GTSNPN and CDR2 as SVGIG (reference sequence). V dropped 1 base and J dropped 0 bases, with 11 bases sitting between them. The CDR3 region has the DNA TGTGCCTGGAGTGACGTGGGAGCGAGCACAGATACGCAGTATTTT. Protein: CAWSDVGASTDTQYF.

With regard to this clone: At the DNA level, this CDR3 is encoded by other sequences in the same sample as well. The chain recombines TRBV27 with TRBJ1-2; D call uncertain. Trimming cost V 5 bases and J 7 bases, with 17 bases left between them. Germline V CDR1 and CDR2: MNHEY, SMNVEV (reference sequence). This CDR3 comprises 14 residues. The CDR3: CASSTYLEAGGYTF. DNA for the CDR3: TGTGCCAGCAGTACCTATCTAGAGGCGGGTGGCTACACCTTC.

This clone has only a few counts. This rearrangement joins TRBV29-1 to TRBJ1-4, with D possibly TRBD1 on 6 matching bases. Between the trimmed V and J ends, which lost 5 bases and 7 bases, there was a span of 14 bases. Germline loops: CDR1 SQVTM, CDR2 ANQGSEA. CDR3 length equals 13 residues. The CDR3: CSVQGGPSEKLFF. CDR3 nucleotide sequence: TGCAGCGTTCAAGGGGGGCCGAGTGAAAAACTGTTTTTT.

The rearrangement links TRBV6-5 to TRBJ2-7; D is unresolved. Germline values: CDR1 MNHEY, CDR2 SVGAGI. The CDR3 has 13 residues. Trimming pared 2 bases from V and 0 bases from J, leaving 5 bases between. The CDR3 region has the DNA TGTGCCAGCAGTTACCCCAGCTCCTACGAGCAGTACTTC. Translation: CASSYPSSYEQYF.

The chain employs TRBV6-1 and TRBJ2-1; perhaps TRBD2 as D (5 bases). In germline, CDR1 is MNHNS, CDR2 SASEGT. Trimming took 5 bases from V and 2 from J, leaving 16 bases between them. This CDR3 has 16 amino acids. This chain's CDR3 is CASSQGLASPYNEQFF. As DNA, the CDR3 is TGTGCCAGCAGTCAAGGCCTGGCTAGCCCCTACAATGAGCAGTTCTTC.

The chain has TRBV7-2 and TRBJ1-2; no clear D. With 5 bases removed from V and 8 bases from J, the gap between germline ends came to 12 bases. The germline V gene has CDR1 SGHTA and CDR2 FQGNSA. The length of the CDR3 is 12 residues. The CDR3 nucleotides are TGTGCCAGCAGCAATACACGAGGGGGCTACACCTTC. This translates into CASSNTRGGYTF.

The CDR3 region has the DNA TGTGCCAGCAGCCGGGGGGGGCAGGGGTCGCAAGAGACCCAGTACTTC. This translates into CASSRGGQGSQETQYF. The rearrangement links TRBV7-3 to TRBJ2-5; 8 positions match TRBD2. CDR3 length: 16 amino acids. J was trimmed by 2 bases and V by 5 bases; bases with no gene match: 10. Per germline, CDR1 SGHTA and CDR2 FQGTGA. Full variable domain (remainder filled in from reference TRBV7-3 and TRBJ2-5): GAGVSQTPSNKVTEKGKYVELRCDPISGHTALYWYRQSLGQGPEFLIYFQGTGAADDSGLPNDRFFAVRPEGSVSTLKIQRTERGDSAVYLCASSRGGQGSQETQYFGPGTRLLVL.

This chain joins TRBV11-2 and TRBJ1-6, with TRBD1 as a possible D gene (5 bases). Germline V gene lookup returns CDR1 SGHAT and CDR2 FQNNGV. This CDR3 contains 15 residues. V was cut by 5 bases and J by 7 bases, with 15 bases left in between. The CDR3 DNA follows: TGTGCCAGCAGCCCCGAAGGAGGGGTCAATTCACCCCTCCACTTT. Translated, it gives CASSPEGGVNSPLHF.

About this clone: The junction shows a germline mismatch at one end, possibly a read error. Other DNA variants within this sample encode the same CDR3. CDR3 in DNA: TGTGCTATCAGTGAGTTGACTCAAAAAACCTATGGCTACACCTTC. The encoded protein is CAISELTQKTYGYTF. The rearrangement joins TRBV10-3 to TRBJ1-2; D call uncertain. There are 15 residues in the CDR3. Germline values: CDR1 ENHRY, CDR2 SYGVKD.

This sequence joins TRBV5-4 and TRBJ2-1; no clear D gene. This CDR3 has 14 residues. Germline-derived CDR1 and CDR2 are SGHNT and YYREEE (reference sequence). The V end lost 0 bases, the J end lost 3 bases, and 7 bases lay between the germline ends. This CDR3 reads CASSLAPVYNEQFF. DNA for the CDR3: TGTGCCAGCAGCTTGGCCCCCGTCTACAATGAGCAGTTCTTC.